These 15 T cell receptor beta chains share one sample of origin, sequenced in a study of shared clonotypes between healthy human individuals (dated by TCRdb to 2018 to 2020). The protocol used for the library was the immunoSEQ multiplex PCR assay. The table comes from immuneACCESS by way of TCRdb, which keeps in-frame sequences with V and J called. Part of the clones is missing from these tables; in studies checked, under half for an unresolved V gene and the rest for unknown reasons. This sample gives about 680,000 clones in total; roughly 73% of them show up just once. Clones ranked in the top ten supply around 1.8% of the sample. Sequencing was performed on memory CD4+ T cells sorted from blood. According to the study, the label for this sample's cell subset or site signals: CD45RA-negative fraction. Receptor source: a woman under 40 in good health.

V is TRBV9 and J is TRBJ2-1, with 11 bases matching TRBD2. CDR1 and CDR2 from the germline V gene are SGDLS and YYNGEE. This CDR3 is built from 15 residues. Losses at the gene ends were 4 bases for V and 6 bases for J; bases not matched to a gene: 6. CDR3 loop: CASSYRTSGFNEQFF. The CDR3, as DNA: TGTGCCAGCAGCTACCGGACTAGCGGGTTCAATGAGCAGTTCTTC.

To note about this clone: Other DNA variants within this sample encode the same CDR3. The V call is TRBV25-1, the J call TRBJ2-7; TRBD1 matches 7 bases. Unmatched junction bases numbered 3, after V lost 4 bases and J lost 0 bases. This CDR3 is 14 amino acids long. Germline CDR1 and CDR2: MGHDK and SYGVNS. CDR3 loop: CASSGRDSSYEQYF. The CDR3 DNA reads as TGTGCCAGCAGTGGCAGGGACAGCTCCTACGAGCAGTACTTC.

This clone appeared once. The V gene is TRBV5-1, the J gene TRBJ2-7; the D is unclear. Germline CDR1 reads SGHRS; CDR2 reads YFSETQ. V lost 1 base and J lost 2, with 10 bases in between. The CDR3 totals 14 residues. CDR3 residues: CASSLSAPPYEQYF. CDR3 nucleotides: TGCGCCAGCAGCTTGTCGGCTCCTCCCTACGAGCAGTACTTC.

This clone has more than one count but fewer than ten. The V call is TRBV10-3, the J call TRBJ1-2; no reliable D call. V lost 0 bases to trimming and J lost 6 bases, with 17 bases between them. Germline lookup yields CDR1 ENHRY and CDR2 SYGVKD. CDR3 size: 16 residues. The CDR3: CAISESGWASDHGYTF. For the CDR3, the DNA is TGTGCCATCAGTGAGTCGGGCTGGGCGTCTGACCATGGCTACACCTTC.

Comment on this clone: In the same sample, other DNA sequences code for this CDR3. V usage is TRBV5-1 and J usage is TRBJ1-3, with unresolved D. CDR1 and CDR2 from the germline V gene are SGHRS and YFSETQ. The ends were cut back, 0 bases at V and 0 bases at J, with 4 bases in the middle. The CDR3 sequence is 14 residues long. The CDR3 nucleotides are TGCGCCAGCAGCTTGGCCGCCTCTGGAAACACCATATATTTT. Translating gives CASSLAASGNTIYF.

V gene TRBV29-1 combines with J gene TRBJ2-1; D may match TRBD1 or TRBD2 (5 bases each). This CDR3 is built from 15 residues. Between the trimmed V and J ends, which lost 5 bases and 6 bases, there was a span of 20 bases. Germline CDR1 is SQVTM and CDR2 is ANQGSEA. This CDR3 is CSVPRTTGNPNEQFF. The CDR3 DNA reads as TGCAGCGTTCCCCGGACAACCGGGAATCCCAATGAGCAGTTCTTC.

This rearrangement joins TRBV28 to TRBJ1-2; the D is unclear. This CDR3 comprises 13 residues. V shed 2 bases and J shed 3 bases, with 7 bases lying between them. The germline V gene has CDR1 MDHEN and CDR2 SYDVKM. CDR3 sequence: CASSLRPYYGYTF. The CDR3 DNA sequence: TGTGCCAGCAGTTTACGGCCGTACTATGGCTACACCTTC.

Regarding this clone: Other DNA sequences in this sample translate to the same CDR3. The rearrangement links TRBV29-1 to TRBJ1-2; 8 nucleotides match TRBD1. This CDR3 spans 11 amino acids. The V gene's germline CDR1 is SQVTM and CDR2 ANQGSEA. Trimming at V came to 5 bases and at J to 5 bases, leaving 1 base not matched to a gene. This chain's CDR3 is CSVTGGYGYTF. CDR3 coding DNA: TGCAGCGTTACAGGGGGATATGGCTACACCTTC.

This clone was detected a few times. This rearrangement joins TRBV7-2 to TRBJ2-1, with 11 bases identical to TRBD2. The CDR3 runs to 16 residues. V was pared by 5 bases and J by 5 bases, with 8 bases of the junction left unmatched. The germline CDR1 and CDR2 sequences are SGHTA and FQGNSA. The CDR3 sequence: CASSRQLGLADNEQFF. The CDR3 coding sequence is TGTGCCAGCAGCAGACAGCTGGGACTAGCGGACAATGAGCAGTTCTTC. The full variable domain, its missing parts supplied by reference TRBV7-2 and TRBJ2-1, is GAGVSQSPSNKVTEKGKDVELRCDPISGHTALYWYRQSLGQGLEFLIYFQGNSAPDKSGLPSDRFSAERTGGSVSTLTIQRTQQEDSAVYLCASSRQLGLADNEQFFGPGTRLTVL.

This chain uses TRBV19 with TRBJ1-5; TRBD1 matches at 8 bases. The CDR3 length is 15 residues. The V and J ends lost 5 bases and 7 bases, in that order; junction bases with no gene match: 10. Looked up from germline, CDR1 is LNHDA and CDR2 is SQIVND (reference sequence). The CDR3 DNA follows: TGTGCCAGTAGTGGAAGACAGGGGATTGGCCAGCCCCAGCATTTT. It encodes CASSGRQGIGQPQHF.

V gene TRBV2 combines with J gene TRBJ2-7, with TRBD2 matching over 7 bases. The CDR3 extends over 17 amino acids. Trimming removed 3 bases from V and 6 bases from J; junction bases left unmatched: 17. In germline, CDR1 is SNHLY, CDR2 FYNNEI. CDR3 sequence: CASSDPPKTGRISEQYF. For the CDR3, the DNA is TGTGCCAGCAGTGACCCTCCAAAGACCGGGAGGATCTCCGAGCAGTACTTC. The complete variable domain, with remaining parts taken from reference TRBV2 and TRBJ2-7, reads EPEVTQTPSHQVTQMGQEVILRCVPISNHLYFYWYRQILGQKVEFLVSFYNNEISEKSEIFDDQFSVERPDGSNFTLKIRSTKLEDSAMYFCASSDPPKTGRISEQYFGPGTRLTVT.

The V gene is TRBV18, the J gene TRBJ2-7, with 12 bases fitting TRBD2. CDR1 and CDR2 (germline): KGHSH, LQKENI. Trimming cost V 5 bases and J 3 bases; bases outside gene matches: 2. This CDR3 has 14 amino acids. In DNA form, the CDR3 reads TGTGCCAGCTCAGGGACTAGCGGGTTCTACGAGCAGTACTTC. This encodes CASSGTSGFYEQYF.

The chain links TRBV28 to TRBJ2-5; perhaps D is TRBD1 or TRBD2 (6 bases each). CDR3 size: 15 residues. Germline loops: CDR1 MDHEN, CDR2 SYDVKM. Between the trimmed V and J ends, which lost 1 base and 5 bases, there was a span of 14 bases. The CDR3 is CASSLYQGTWETQYF. The CDR3 nucleotides are TGTGCCAGCAGTTTATACCAGGGGACTTGGGAGACCCAGTACTTC.

Only one count was recorded for this clone. The chain combines TRBV19 with TRBJ2-7, with D unresolved. This CDR3 has 15 residues. From germline, CDR1 is LNHDA and CDR2 SQIVND (reference sequence). V was pared by 7 bases and J by 8 bases, with 24 bases between. This CDR3 reads CASTPQLGSLGKQYF. CDR3 DNA: TGTGCCAGTACCCCTCAGCTCGGATCCCTCGGTAAGCAGTACTTC.

The rearrangement links TRBV20-1 to TRBJ2-5; no reliable D call. Trimming removed 3 bases from V and 6 bases from J, with 5 bases in between. CDR3 length equals 10 residues. Germline lookup yields CDR1 DFQATT and CDR2 SNEGSKA (reference sequence). The CDR3 DNA reads TGCAGTGCTAGTAGGCAGACCCAGTACTTC. Its translation is CSASRQTQYF.